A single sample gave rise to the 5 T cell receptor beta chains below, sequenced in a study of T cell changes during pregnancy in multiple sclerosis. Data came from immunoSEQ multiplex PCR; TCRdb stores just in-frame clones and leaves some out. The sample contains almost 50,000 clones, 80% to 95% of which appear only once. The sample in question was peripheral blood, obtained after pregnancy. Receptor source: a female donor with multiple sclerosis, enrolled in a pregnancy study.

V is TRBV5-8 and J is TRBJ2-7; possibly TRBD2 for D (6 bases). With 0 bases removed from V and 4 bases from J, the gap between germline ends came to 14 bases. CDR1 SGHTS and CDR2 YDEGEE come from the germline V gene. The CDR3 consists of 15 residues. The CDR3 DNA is TGTGCCAGCAGCTTGGCCAGGGAGGTAGGGTACGAGCAGTACTTC. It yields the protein CASSLAREVGYEQYF.

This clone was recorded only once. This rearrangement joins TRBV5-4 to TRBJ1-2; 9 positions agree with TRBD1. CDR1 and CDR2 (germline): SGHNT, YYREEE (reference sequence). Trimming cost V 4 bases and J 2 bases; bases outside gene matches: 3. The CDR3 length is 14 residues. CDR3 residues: CASSGGQGNYGYTF. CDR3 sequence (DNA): TGTGCCAGCAGCGGGGGACAGGGCAACTATGGCTACACCTTC.

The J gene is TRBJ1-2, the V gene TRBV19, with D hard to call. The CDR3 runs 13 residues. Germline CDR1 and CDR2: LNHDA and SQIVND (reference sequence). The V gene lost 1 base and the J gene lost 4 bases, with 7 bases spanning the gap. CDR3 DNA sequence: TGTGCCAGTAGTATAGTTTCCTCCTATGGCTACACCTTC. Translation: CASSIVSSYGYTF.

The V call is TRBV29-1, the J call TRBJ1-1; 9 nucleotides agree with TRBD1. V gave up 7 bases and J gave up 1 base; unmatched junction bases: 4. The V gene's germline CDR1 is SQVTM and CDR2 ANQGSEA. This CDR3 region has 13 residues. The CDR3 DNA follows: TGCAGCGGTAACAGGGGGCAGAACACTGAAGCTTTCTTT. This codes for CSGNRGQNTEAFF.

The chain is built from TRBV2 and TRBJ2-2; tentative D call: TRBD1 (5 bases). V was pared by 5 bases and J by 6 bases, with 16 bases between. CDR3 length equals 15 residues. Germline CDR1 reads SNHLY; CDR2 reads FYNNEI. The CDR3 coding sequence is TGTGCCAGCAGTACAGGTTCCAGAGGCTCCGGGGAGCTGTTTTTT. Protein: CASSTGSRGSGELFF. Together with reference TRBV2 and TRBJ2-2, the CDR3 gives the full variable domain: EPEVTQTPSHQVTQMGQEVILRCVPISNHLYFYWYRQILGQKVEFLVSFYNNEISEKSEIFDDQFSVERPDGSNFTLKIRSTKLEDSAMYFCASSTGSRGSGELFFGEGSRLTVL.